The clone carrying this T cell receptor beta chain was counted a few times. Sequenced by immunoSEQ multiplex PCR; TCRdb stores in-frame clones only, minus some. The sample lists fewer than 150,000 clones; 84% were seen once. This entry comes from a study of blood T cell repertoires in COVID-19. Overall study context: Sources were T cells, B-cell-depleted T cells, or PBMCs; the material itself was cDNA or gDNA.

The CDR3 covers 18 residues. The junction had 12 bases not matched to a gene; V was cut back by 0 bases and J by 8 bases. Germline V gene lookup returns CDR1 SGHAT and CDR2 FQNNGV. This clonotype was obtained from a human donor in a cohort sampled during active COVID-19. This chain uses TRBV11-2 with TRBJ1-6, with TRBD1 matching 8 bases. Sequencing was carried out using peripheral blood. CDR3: CASSLDLRTGIFDSPLHF. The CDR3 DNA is TGTGCCAGCAGCTTAGATCTAAGGACAGGGATATTCGATTCACCCCTCCACTTT.